This T cell receptor (beta chain) came from a study of T cells after yellow fever vaccination. Germline loops: CDR1 LGHNT, CDR2 FRNRAP. The CDR3 covers 14 residues. With 5 bases removed from V and 10 bases from J, the gap between germline ends came to 19 bases. Study-level results: A small proportion of clonotypes was detected in both the CD4 and CD8 compartments.

TCRdb reanalysed the 5' RACE reads using MiXCR and keeps one entry per CDR3 protein. Of some 320,000 distinct CDR3 sequences listed, 8.7% were seen once; the top ten hold about 20%. This clonotype showed up just a few times. Its antigen is not known. As the CDR3 is not closed by the conserved phenylalanine or tryptophan, this likely results from a read error. The TCR was taken from a man between 18 and 29 years old who received the YFV17D yellow fever vaccine. The sample in question was PBMCs, obtained on the day of the first yellow fever vaccination. This chain links TRBV12-5 with TRBJ2-3; D tentatively reads TRBD1 or TRBD2 (5 bases each). The CDR3: CASGLGTAAEPQYL. The CDR3, as DNA: TGTGCTAGTGGTCTAGGGACCGCGGCCGAGCCGCAGTATCTT.